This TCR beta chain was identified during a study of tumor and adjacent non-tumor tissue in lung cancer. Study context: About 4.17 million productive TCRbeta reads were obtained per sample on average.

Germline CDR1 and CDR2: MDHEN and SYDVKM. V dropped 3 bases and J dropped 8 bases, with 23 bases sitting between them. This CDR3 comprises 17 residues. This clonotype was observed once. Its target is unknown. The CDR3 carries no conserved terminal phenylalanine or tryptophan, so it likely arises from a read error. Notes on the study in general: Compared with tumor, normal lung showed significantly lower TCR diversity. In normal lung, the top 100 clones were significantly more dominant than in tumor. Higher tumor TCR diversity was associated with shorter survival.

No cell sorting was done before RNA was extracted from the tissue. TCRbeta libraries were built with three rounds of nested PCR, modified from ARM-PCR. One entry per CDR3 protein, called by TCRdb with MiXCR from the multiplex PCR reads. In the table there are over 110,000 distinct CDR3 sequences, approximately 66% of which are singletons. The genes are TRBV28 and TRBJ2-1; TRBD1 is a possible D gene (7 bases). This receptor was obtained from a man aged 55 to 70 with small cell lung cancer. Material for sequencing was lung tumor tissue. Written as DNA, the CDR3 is TGTGCCAGCAGTTTCGAAGGAGGGGGCTATATGGGGGATGAGCAGTTCCTC. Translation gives CASSFEGGGYMGDEQFL.